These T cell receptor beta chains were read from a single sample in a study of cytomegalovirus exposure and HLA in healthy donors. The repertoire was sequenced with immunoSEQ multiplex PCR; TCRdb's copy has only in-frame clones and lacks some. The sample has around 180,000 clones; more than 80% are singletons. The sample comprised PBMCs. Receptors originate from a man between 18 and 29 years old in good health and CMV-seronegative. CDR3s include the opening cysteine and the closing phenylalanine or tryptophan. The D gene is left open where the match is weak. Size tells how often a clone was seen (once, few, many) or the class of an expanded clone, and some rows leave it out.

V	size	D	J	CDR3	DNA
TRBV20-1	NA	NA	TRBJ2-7	CSAGGGRQYF	TGCAGTGCTGGCGGCGGTAGGCAGTACTTC
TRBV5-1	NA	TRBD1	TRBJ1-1	CASSLVAGTGRLGTEAFF	TGCGCCAGCAGCTTGGTCGCCGGGACAGGGCGCTTGGGAACTGAAGCTTTCTTT
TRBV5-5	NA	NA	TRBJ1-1	CASSEDGRRNTEAFF	TGTGCCAGCAGCGAGGATGGGAGAAGGAACACTGAAGCTTTCTTT
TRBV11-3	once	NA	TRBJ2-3	CASSLGGMVSTDTQYF	TGTGCCAGCAGCTTAGGAGGGATGGTTAGCACAGATACGCAGTATTTT
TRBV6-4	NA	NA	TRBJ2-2	CASRQQPNTGELFF	TGTGCCAGCAGACAACAGCCGAACACCGGGGAGCTGTTTTTT
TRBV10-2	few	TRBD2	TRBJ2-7	CASSVTSGYEQYF	TGCGCCAGCAGTGTGACTAGCGGGTACGAGCAGTACTTC
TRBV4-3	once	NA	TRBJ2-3	CASSQGLGTDTQYF	TGCGCCAGCAGCCAGGGGCTGGGTACAGATACGCAGTATTTT
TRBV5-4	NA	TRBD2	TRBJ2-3	CASSRGLAVTDTQYF	TGTGCCAGCAGCAGAGGACTAGCGGTCACAGATACGCAGTATTTT
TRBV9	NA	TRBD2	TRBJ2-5	CASSRSGGAGETQYF	TGTGCCAGCAGCCGAAGCGGGGGGGCCGGGGAGACCCAGTACTTC
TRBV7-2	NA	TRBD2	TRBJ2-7	CASSLETSGSSEQYF	TGTGCCAGCAGCTTAGAGACTAGCGGGAGTTCCGAGCAGTACTTC
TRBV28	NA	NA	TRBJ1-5	CASSPTQGLNNQPQHF	TGTGCCAGCAGTCCAACACAGGGATTGAACAATCAGCCCCAGCATTTT
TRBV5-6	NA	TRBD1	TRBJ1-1	CASSLRTGGIRNTEAFF	TGTGCCAGCAGCTTGAGGACAGGGGGAATTAGGAACACTGAAGCTTTCTTT
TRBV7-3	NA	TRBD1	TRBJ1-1	CASSRDRNTEAFF	TGTGCCAGCAGCAGGGACAGGAACACTGAAGCTTTCTTT
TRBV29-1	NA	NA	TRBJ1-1	CSVEEGALAYEAFF	TGCAGCGTTGAAGAGGGGGCTCTAGCATATGAAGCTTTCTTT
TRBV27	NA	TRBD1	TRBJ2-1	CASSFSVMTGGLDEQFF	TGTGCCAGCAGTTTCTCCGTCATGACAGGGGGATTGGATGAGCAGTTCTTC
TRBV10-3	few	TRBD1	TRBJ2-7	CATRGPPLLAVGSYEQYF	TGTGCCACCAGGGGGCCACCCCTACTAGCAGTGGGCTCCTACGAGCAGTACTTC
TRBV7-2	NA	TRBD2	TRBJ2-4	CASMGEGRDIQYF	TGTGCCAGCATGGGGGAGGGGAGGGACATTCAGTACTTC
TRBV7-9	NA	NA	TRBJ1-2	CSSHFGGDGYTF	TGTTCCAGCCACTTCGGGGGAGATGGCTACACCTTC
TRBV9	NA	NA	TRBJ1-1	CASSASGEDTEAFF	TGTGCCAGCAGCGCCTCCGGGGAGGACACTGAAGCTTTCTTT
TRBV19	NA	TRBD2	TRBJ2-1	CASSMSSGKFEQFF	TGTGCCAGTAGCATGTCTAGCGGTAAATTCGAGCAGTTCTTC
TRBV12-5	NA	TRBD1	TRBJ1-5	CASVLGQSGVYSNQPQHF	TGTGCTAGTGTCCTGGGACAGTCAGGCGTATATAGCAATCAGCCCCAGCATTTT
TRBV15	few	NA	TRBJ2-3	CATSGGRSTDTQYF	TGTGCCACCAGCGGGGGCCGTAGCACAGATACGCAGTATTTT
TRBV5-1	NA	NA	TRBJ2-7	CASSYGQSYEQYF	TGCGCCAGCAGCTACGGACAATCCTACGAGCAGTACTTC
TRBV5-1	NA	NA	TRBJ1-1	CASSLGLGIKTEAFF	TGCGCCAGCAGCTTGGGACTAGGGATTAAGACTGAAGCTTTCTTT